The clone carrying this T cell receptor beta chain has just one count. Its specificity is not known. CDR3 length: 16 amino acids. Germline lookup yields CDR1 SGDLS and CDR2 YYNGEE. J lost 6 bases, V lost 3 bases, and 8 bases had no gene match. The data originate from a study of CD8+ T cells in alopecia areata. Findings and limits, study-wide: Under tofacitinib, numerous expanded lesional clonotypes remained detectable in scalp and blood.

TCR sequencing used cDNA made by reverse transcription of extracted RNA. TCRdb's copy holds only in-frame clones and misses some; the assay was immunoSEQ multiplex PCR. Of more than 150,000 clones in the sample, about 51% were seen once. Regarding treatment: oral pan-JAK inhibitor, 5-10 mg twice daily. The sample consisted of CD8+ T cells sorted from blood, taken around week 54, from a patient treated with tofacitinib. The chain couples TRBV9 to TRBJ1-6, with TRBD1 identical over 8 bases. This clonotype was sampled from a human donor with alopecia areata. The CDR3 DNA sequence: TGTGCCAGCAGCGGGTCAGGGGGCGCTTCTAATTCACCCCTCCACTTT. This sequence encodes CASSGSGGASNSPLHF.